This entry concerns a single T cell receptor (beta chain). The repertoire was sequenced with immunoSEQ multiplex PCR; TCRdb's copy has only in-frame clones and lacks some. The sample lists 95,000 to 100,000 clones, 91% occurring once. This entry belongs to a study of T cell changes during pregnancy in multiple sclerosis. The V gene's germline CDR1 is SQVTM and CDR2 ANQGSEA. The CDR3 length is 18 residues. V shed 0 bases, J shed 4 bases, and the junction held 16 bases outside the gene matches. The sample in question was peripheral blood, obtained in the second trimester of pregnancy. The V gene is TRBV29-1, the J gene TRBJ2-5; 8 positions match TRBD1. The receptor was derived from a female donor with multiple sclerosis, enrolled in a pregnancy study. CDR3 bases: TGCAGCGTTGAAGATCCGCGGAGAAACCTGACAGGGGCAGAGACCCAGTACTTC. This encodes CSVEDPRRNLTGAETQYF.